Listed below are T cell receptor beta chains from one sample, sequenced in a study of T cell responses to AZD1222 COVID-19 vaccine. Measured with immunoSEQ multiplex PCR; TCRdb has only the in-frame clones, and not every one. The repertoire holds over 100,000 clones, with 90% as singletons. The material was peripheral blood, obtained on day 0 of AZD1222 vaccination. These receptors were obtained from an adult in good health. CDR3s include the opening cysteine and the closing phenylalanine or tryptophan. Fields, in order: CDR3 protein, CDR3 DNA, clone size, J gene, V gene, D gene. D genes are given only for firm matches. Some rows mark clone size as missing; the rest say once, few, many or name a class of expanded clone.

CASSVEGTGYGYTF | TGTGCCAGCAGCGTAGAGGGGACAGGGTATGGCTACACCTTC | NA | TRBJ1-2 | TRBV9 | TRBD1
CASSGGARGFGYEQYF | TGTGCCAGCAGTGGGGGTGCGAGGGGTTTTGGTTACGAGCAGTACTTC | NA | TRBJ2-7 | TRBV27 | NA
CASSLTDINQPQHF | TGTGCCAGCAGCTTGACAGATATCAATCAGCCCCAGCATTTT | NA | TRBJ1-5 | TRBV11-2 | NA
CAWSTWTGLETQYF | TGTGCCTGGAGTACCTGGACAGGGCTGGAGACCCAGTACTTC | NA | TRBJ2-5 | TRBV30 | TRBD1
CASSQDSVPDTQYF | TGCGCCAGCAGCCAAGATTCCGTGCCAGATACGCAGTATTTT | NA | TRBJ2-3 | TRBV4-3 | NA
CASRPPQVAHLYEQYF | TGTGCCAGCAGACCCCCCCAGGTGGCCCACTTATACGAGCAGTACTTC | NA | TRBJ2-7 | TRBV28 | NA
CASSRQGGSGELFF | TGTGCCAGCAGTCGTCAGGGGGGGAGCGGGGAGCTGTTTTTT | NA | TRBJ2-2 | TRBV28 | NA
CASSYRSGDRDNSPLHF | TGTGCCAGCAGTTACAGATCTGGGGACAGAGATAATTCACCCCTCCACTTT | NA | TRBJ1-6 | TRBV6-2/TRBV6-3 | TRBD1
CATSREGKINEKLFF | TGTGCCACCAGCAGAGAGGGCAAAATTAATGAAAAACTGTTTTTT | NA | TRBJ1-4 | TRBV15 | NA
CASLTGGALPGELFF | TGTGCCAGTCTAACAGGGGGCGCGTTGCCCGGGGAGCTGTTTTTT | once | TRBJ2-2 | TRBV28 | TRBD1
CASSYGDPGELFF | TGTGCCAGCAGTTACGGGGATCCCGGGGAGCTGTTTTTT | NA | TRBJ2-2 | TRBV6-5 | NA
CASSSRGRTNTEAFF | TGCGCCAGCAGCTCCAGGGGGCGCACGAACACTGAAGCTTTCTTT | NA | TRBJ1-1 | TRBV5-1 | TRBD1
CASSPPGGSGSTEAFF | TGCGCCAGCAGCCCCCCTGGGGGGTCCGGAAGTACTGAAGCTTTCTTT | once | TRBJ1-1 | TRBV5-1 | NA
CASSGSTGGSNQPQHF | TGCGCCAGCAGCGGGTCTACAGGGGGTAGCAATCAGCCCCAGCATTTT | NA | TRBJ1-5 | TRBV5-1 | TRBD1
CASRYPRGPHYGYTF | TGTGCCAGCAGGTACCCCCGGGGGCCTCACTATGGCTACACCTTC | NA | TRBJ1-2 | TRBV7-3 | NA
CASSTRFTGGTEAFF | TGTGCCAGCAGCACCCGATTTACAGGGGGCACTGAAGCTTTCTTT | NA | TRBJ1-1 | TRBV13 | TRBD1
CASRGITGYSNQPQHF | TGTGCCAGCAGGGGGATCACCGGATATAGCAATCAGCCCCAGCATTTT | NA | TRBJ1-5 | TRBV2 | NA
CASSFVGGTEAFF | TGTGCCAGCAGCTTCGTGGGGGGTACTGAAGCTTTCTTT | NA | TRBJ1-1 | TRBV7-8 | NA
CASSTFNEQFF | TGTGCCAGCTCAACCTTCAATGAGCAGTTCTTC | NA | TRBJ2-1 | TRBV18 | NA
CASSLNREYEQYF | TGTGCCAGCTCATTAAACCGGGAGTACGAGCAGTACTTC | NA | TRBJ2-7 | TRBV18 | NA
CASSPQIENYGYTF | TGTGCCAGCTCACCACAGATAGAAAACTATGGCTACACCTTC | NA | TRBJ1-2 | TRBV18 | NA
CASSPTGIENEKLFF | TGCGCCAGCAGCCCTACAGGGATTGAGAATGAAAAACTGTTTTTT | NA | TRBJ1-4 | TRBV4-1 | NA
CASSLDAEKLFF | TGTGCCAGCAGCTTAGATGCGGAAAAACTGTTTTTT | NA | TRBJ1-4 | TRBV11-2 | NA
CASKETGWENQPQHF | TGTGCCAGCAAGGAGACAGGGTGGGAAAATCAGCCCCAGCATTTT | NA | TRBJ1-5 | TRBV6-5 | TRBD1
CASSYSGGDSYEQYF | TGTGCCAGCAGTTATAGTGGGGGGGATAGCTACGAGCAGTACTTC | once | TRBJ2-7 | TRBV6-5 | TRBD2
CASSLAPGQGAYTEAFF | TGTGCCAGCAGCTTGGCCCCCGGACAGGGGGCATATACTGAAGCTTTCTTT | NA | TRBJ1-1 | TRBV5-4 | TRBD1
CASSDGTGGGTEAFF | TGCGCCAGCAGCGACGGGACAGGAGGGGGGACTGAAGCTTTCTTT | NA | TRBJ1-1 | TRBV4-3 | TRBD1
CASSSRGPLAGGRDTQYF | TGTGCCAGCAGCTCTCGGGGCCCTCTAGCGGGGGGGCGAGATACGCAGTATTTT | NA | TRBJ2-3 | TRBV7-9 | TRBD2
CASSLTLGNSVSPLHF | TGTGCCAGCAGCTTAACTCTGGGAAATAGTGTTTCACCCCTCCACTTT | NA | TRBJ1-6 | TRBV7-9 | NA
CASSPIDTDTQYF | TGTGCCAGCTCACCGATAGACACAGATACGCAGTATTTT | once | TRBJ2-3 | TRBV18 | NA
CASSSGTTNTGELFF | TGCGCCAGCAGCTCGGGAACAACTAACACCGGGGAGCTGTTTTTT | NA | TRBJ2-2 | TRBV5-1 | NA
CASSLGLYEQYF | TGTGCCAGCAGTTTGGGACTCTACGAGCAGTACTTC | once | TRBJ2-7 | TRBV12-3/TRBV12-4 | NA
CASRRQGGNEQFF | TGTGCCAGCAGACGACAGGGGGGCAATGAGCAGTTCTTC | once | TRBJ2-1 | TRBV2 | TRBD1
CASSEGAGGAYEQYF | TGTGCCAGCAGTGAAGGAGCGGGGGGAGCCTACGAGCAGTACTTC | NA | TRBJ2-7 | TRBV2 | TRBD2
CAWSLGIGSEKLFF | TGTGCCTGGAGCTTGGGCATAGGTAGTGAAAAACTGTTTTTT | once | TRBJ1-4 | TRBV30 | NA
CASSESIRGANNEQFF | TGCGCCAGCAGTGAGTCGATTCGGGGGGCAAACAATGAGCAGTTCTTC | NA | TRBJ2-1 | TRBV10-1 | NA
CASSSRARGTNEKLFF | TGCGCCAGCAGCAGCCGGGCCCGCGGGACTAATGAAAAACTGTTTTTT | NA | TRBJ1-4 | TRBV5-1 | NA
CASRFKLGEGYTF | TGTGCCAGCCGTTTCAAGTTGGGGGAAGGCTACACCTTC | NA | TRBJ1-2 | TRBV27 | NA
CASSSRDDPLNTEAFF | TGCGCCAGCAGCAGCCGGGACGACCCCCTTAACACTGAAGCTTTCTTT | once | TRBJ1-1 | TRBV4-1 | NA
CASSPVWEPSTDTQYF | TGTGCCAGCAGCCCGGTTTGGGAGCCTAGCACAGATACGCAGTATTTT | NA | TRBJ2-3 | TRBV6-4 | NA
CASSHQGNYGYTF | TGTGCCAGCAGCCACCAGGGGAACTATGGCTACACCTTC | NA | TRBJ1-2 | TRBV6-6 | NA
CASSSAGLGSSYEQYF | TGTGCCAGCAGTTCCGCCGGACTGGGAAGCTCCTACGAGCAGTACTTC | NA | TRBJ2-7 | TRBV28 | NA
CASSLMPHRHYGYTF | TGTGCCAGCAGCTTAATGCCCCACAGACATTATGGCTACACCTTC | NA | TRBJ1-2 | TRBV14 | NA
CASSSIRTYTDTQYF | TGTGCCAGCAGCTCGATCAGGACCTACACAGATACGCAGTATTTT | once | TRBJ2-3 | TRBV5-5 | NA
CASSYSYRNNQPQHF | TGTGCCAGCAGTTACTCTTACAGAAACAATCAGCCCCAGCATTTT | NA | TRBJ1-5 | TRBV6-5 | NA
CASSPDSTRNEQFF | TGTGCCAGTAGCCCGGACAGTACGCGCAATGAGCAGTTCTTC | NA | TRBJ2-1 | TRBV19 | NA
CASSGRPQGGGYTF | TGTGCCAGCAGCGGCCGACCACAGGGAGGTGGCTACACCTTC | few | TRBJ1-2 | TRBV9 | NA
CASAWVAGDNEQFF | TGCGCCAGCGCATGGGTAGCGGGGGACAATGAGCAGTTCTTC | NA | TRBJ2-1 | TRBV5-1 | TRBD2
CASSLSVGGSDIQYF | TGTGCCAGCAGCTTAAGTGTGGGGGGATCCGACATTCAGTACTTC | NA | TRBJ2-4 | TRBV7-9 | NA
CASSQQETQYF | TGTGCCAGCAGCCAGCAAGAGACCCAGTACTTC | NA | TRBJ2-5 | TRBV14 | NA